In this sample, the clone carrying this TCR beta chain turned up many times. The antigen is unknown. The record originates from a study of T cells in Graves' hyperthyroidism and ophthalmopathy. General observations from the study: Onset of ophthalmopathy came a median 6.5 months after the model predicted it.

RNA transcripts provided the source from which TCR beta CDR3 regions were amplified. HTBI primers were the set used in a first-round RT-PCR of the TCR CDR3. Via MiXCR, TCRdb re-called the multiplex PCR reads, giving one row per CDR3 protein. The sample records about 700,000 distinct CDR3 sequences, 14% being singletons. This clonotype originated in a woman between 18 and 29 years old with Graves' hyperthyroidism. The sample was blood.

CDR3 coding DNA: TGTGCCTGGAGTGACGGACAGGGCAGGGATCAGCCCCAGCATTTT. Protein sequence: CAWSDGQGRDQPQHF. The chain carries TRBV30 and TRBJ1-5; 8 bases map to TRBD1. Germline V lookup: CDR1 GTSNPN, CDR2 SVGIG (reference sequence). With 1 base clipped from V and 5 bases from J, the junction kept 7 bases outside the gene matches. This CDR3 contains 15 residues.